These 16 T cell receptor beta chains originate from one sample sequenced in a study of tumor T cells in aggressive B-cell lymphoma. Assay used: immunoSEQ multiplex PCR; TCRdb lists only in-frame clones, some missing. This repertoire shows approximately 4,000 clones, around 91% found once; its top ten account for around 2.4%. Material for sequencing was tumor tissue. The receptors were gathered from an adult with diffuse large B cell lymphoma.

This clone was observed a single time. The rearrangement links TRBV7-9 to TRBJ2-1; TRBD2 aligns across 11 bases. The J segment lost 6 bases and the V segment lost 4 bases, leaving 8 bases of the junction unmatched. CDR1 is SEHNR, CDR2 FQNEAQ, per germline (reference sequence). The CDR3 is made up of 16 amino acids. For the CDR3, the DNA is TGTGCCAGCAGCTCCCTAGCGGGAGGAAGAGGCAATGAGCAGTTCTTC. Protein sequence: CASSSLAGGRGNEQFF.

J is TRBJ2-7 and V is TRBV9; 9 nucleotides align to TRBD2. V lost 4 bases, J lost 5 bases, and 7 bases stayed unmatched. This CDR3 spans 14 amino acids. CDR1 SGDLS and CDR2 YYNGEE come from the germline V gene. The CDR3 sequence is CASSSGLAAHEQYF. The CDR3 DNA follows: TGTGCCAGCAGCTCGGGACTAGCCGCGCACGAGCAGTACTTC. Combining the CDR3 with reference TRBV9 and TRBJ2-7 gives the whole variable domain DSGVTQTPKHLITATGQRVTLRCSPRSGDLSVYWYQQSLDQGLQFLIQYYNGEERAKGNILERFSAQQFPDLHSELNLSSLELGDSALYFCASSSGLAAHEQYFGPGTRLTVT.

The chain has TRBV5-8 and TRBJ1-2; perhaps TRBD1 as D (5 bases). The germline V gene has CDR1 SGHTS and CDR2 YDEGEE. The CDR3 totals 13 residues. The germline V and J ends were trimmed by 1 base and 7 bases, with 11 bases remaining between them. Here the CDR3 reads CASSLRQGSGYTF. DNA of the CDR3: TGTGCCAGCAGCTTGCGTCAGGGTAGTGGCTACACCTTC.

The chain employs TRBV4-1 and TRBJ1-2; D is undetermined. Trimming took 1 base from V and 8 from J, leaving 20 bases between them. Germline V gene lookup returns CDR1 MGHRA and CDR2 YSYEKL. The CDR3 is 16 residues long. The CDR3 coding sequence is TGCGCCAGCAGCCAAGGGGAGGTTTACCGGTTGAGGGGCTACACCTTC. Protein product: CASSQGEVYRLRGYTF.

The chain has TRBV11-2 and TRBJ2-1; no definite D call. This CDR3 is built from 13 residues. Germline loops: CDR1 SGHAT, CDR2 FQNNGV. V lost 1 base to trimming and J lost 7 bases, with 8 bases between them. CDR3 nucleotide sequence: TGTGCCAGCAGCTTAGGGGCTTTTAATGAGCAGTTCTTC. As protein: CASSLGAFNEQFF.

The chain joins TRBV1 to TRBJ1-5; the table's D call of TRBD1 was not tested on the DNA. TRBV1 is a recognized pseudogene. The CDR3 length is 19 residues. The CDR3 nucleotides read TGCACCAGCAGCCCGACCGGGACAGGGGCGAGGACGGGCAATCAGCCCCAGCATTTT. This sequence encodes CTSSPTGTGARTGNQPQHF.

The rearrangement joins TRBV7-2 to TRBJ2-5; no firm D call. Trimming stripped 2 bases from V and 2 bases from J, with 6 bases between. Per germline, CDR1 SGHTA and CDR2 FQGNSA. The CDR3 spans 13 residues. The CDR3 sequence is CASSLLFQETQYF. The CDR3 nucleotides are TGTGCCAGCAGCTTACTGTTTCAAGAGACCCAGTACTTC.

The rearrangement joins TRBV28 to TRBJ2-1, with 12 bases identical to TRBD2. The junction had 9 bases not matched to a gene; V was cut back by 6 bases and J by 0 bases. Germline CDR1 MDHEN, CDR2 SYDVKM. The CDR3 is 18 amino acids. The CDR3 loop reads CASSTLAGGTSSYNEQFF. As DNA, the CDR3 is TGTGCCAGCAGCACACTAGCGGGAGGTACGAGCTCCTACAATGAGCAGTTCTTC.

This sequence joins TRBV19 and TRBJ2-3; 8 nucleotides match TRBD2. In germline, CDR1 is LNHDA, CDR2 SQIVND (reference sequence). The CDR3 has 14 amino acids. The V and J ends lost 7 bases and 3 bases, in that order; junction bases with no gene match: 6. The CDR3 region is CASTLTSATDTQYF. The CDR3 bases are TGTGCCAGTACCTTGACTAGCGCGACAGATACGCAGTATTTT.

CDR3 bases: TGTGCCAGCAGTCCATCCCTGACGGGGGATACGCAGTATTTT. Translating gives CASSPSLTGDTQYF. V usage is TRBV6-5 and J usage is TRBJ2-3, with D tentatively TRBD2 (5 bases). CDR3 length: 14 amino acids. Looked up from germline, CDR1 is MNHEY and CDR2 is SVGAGI. V shed 5 bases and J shed 6 bases, with 15 bases lying between them.

V usage is TRBV18 and J usage is TRBJ2-3; D gene uncertain. CDR1 and CDR2 from the germline V gene are KGHSH and LQKENI. Trimming cost V 2 bases and J 2 bases, with 8 bases left between them. The CDR3 is 14 residues long. CDR3 protein: CASSPFRDTDTQYF. CDR3 nucleotides: TGTGCCAGCTCACCATTTCGAGACACAGATACGCAGTATTTT. Full variable domain (missing parts from reference TRBV18 and TRBJ2-3): NAGVMQNPRHLVRRRGQEARLRCSPMKGHSHVYWYRQLPEEGLKFMVYLQKENIIDESGMPKERFSAEFPKEGPSILRIQQVVRGDSAAYFCASSPFRDTDTQYFGPGTRLTVL.

The rearrangement links TRBV2 to TRBJ2-7, with 7 bases identical to TRBD2. J was trimmed by 3 bases and V by 5 bases; bases with no gene match: 7. The CDR3 contains 14 residues. Germline CDR1 is SNHLY and CDR2 is FYNNEI. The CDR3 sequence is CASSYRGRGYEQYF. The CDR3 DNA sequence: TGTGCCAGCAGTTATCGGGGGAGGGGCTACGAGCAGTACTTC.

The V call is TRBV6-5, the J call TRBJ1-5; D possibly corresponds to TRBD1 (6 bases). This CDR3 is 15 amino acids long. Trimming took 5 bases from V and 3 from J, leaving 14 bases between them. The germline V gene has CDR1 MNHEY and CDR2 SVGAGI. CDR3 DNA sequence: TGTGCCAGCAGTCTTGTTGGGGGGGCCAATCAGCCCCAGCATTTT. Translation: CASSLVGGANQPQHF.

The rearrangement joins TRBV5-1 to TRBJ2-1; TRBD2 might be the D (5 bases). The germline gives CDR1 SGHRS, CDR2 YFSETQ. The CDR3 sequence is 12 residues long. With 4 bases removed from V and 10 bases from J, the gap between germline ends came to 12 bases. The CDR3, as DNA: TGCGCCAGCAGCCTAAACACGGGAGAGCAGTTCTTC. It yields the protein CASSLNTGEQFF.

The rearrangement links TRBV10-3 to TRBJ1-5, with D unclear. Germline CDR1 is ENHRY and CDR2 is SYGVKD. V lost 2 bases to trimming and J lost 4 bases, with 6 bases between them. The CDR3 totals 13 residues. The CDR3: CAISEGGNQPQHF. The CDR3 DNA sequence: TGTGCCATCAGTGAGGGAGGGAATCAGCCCCAGCATTTT.

The gene calls are TRBV7-2 and TRBJ1-1, with TRBD1 identical over 11 bases. Germline-derived CDR1 and CDR2 are SGHTA and FQGNSA. CDR3 length: 16 amino acids. Losses at the gene ends were 7 bases for V and 4 bases for J; bases not matched to a gene: 11. The CDR3 nucleotides are TGTGCCAGCACCATTGGGACAGGGGGTTTCACCACTGAAGCTTTCTTT. Translating gives CASTIGTGGFTTEAFF.